This is a list of T cell receptor beta chains from one sample in a study of control samples from healthy donors and cancer patients. TCRdb's copy holds only in-frame clones and misses some; the assay was immunoSEQ multiplex PCR. Counted here are 110,000 or so clones, 90% occurring once; the ten biggest clones make up 4% to 5.5%. The sample comprised blood. Receptors were obtained from a human donor in good health. The donor label of this sample is uncertain. Each CDR3 is given with its conserved first and last residue. A D gene is named only where the DNA matches it firmly. Clone size is given for some rows only: seen once, a few or many times, or a class if the clone is expanded.

.	.	TRBV27	TRBJ2-1	CASSFRGADYNEQFF	TGTGCCAGCAGTTTTAGGGGGGCAGATTACAATGAGCAGTTCTTC
.	.	TRBV10-3	TRBJ2-2	CAISTPPGRLGNTGELFF	TGTGCCATCAGTACCCCGCCGGGACGCCTCGGAAACACCGGGGAGCTGTTTTTT
.	TRBD1	TRBV30	TRBJ2-5	CAWSHQTGGTETQYF	TGTGCCTGGAGTCACCAGACAGGGGGCACAGAGACCCAGTACTTC
.	TRBD1	TRBV6-6	TRBJ1-5	CASRPQGNQPQHF	TGTGCCAGCAGACCACAGGGGAATCAGCCCCAGCATTTT
.	.	TRBV12-3/TRBV12-4	TRBJ1-1	CASSWSGGTEAFF	TGTGCCAGCAGTTGGTCCGGGGGGACTGAAGCTTTCTTT
.	.	TRBV7-3	TRBJ2-2	CASSLNTNTGELFF	TGTGCCAGCAGCTTAAACACGAACACCGGGGAGCTGTTTTTT
.	TRBD2	TRBV24-1	TRBJ2-1	CATSDLTSGGAHEQFF	TGTGCCACCAGTGATCTGACTAGCGGGGGGGCTCATGAGCAGTTCTTC
.	.	TRBV4-3	TRBJ1-2	CASSQDTDYGYTF	TGCGCCAGCAGTCAGGACACAGACTATGGCTACACCTTC
.	.	TRBV6-5	TRBJ2-3	CASKVGGPGDTQYF	TGTGCCAGCAAGGTGGGGGGCCCAGGGGATACGCAGTATTTT
.	.	TRBV28	TRBJ1-1	CASSFWGLNTEAFF	TGTGCCAGCAGTTTTTGGGGTCTGAACACTGAAGCTTTCTTT
.	.	TRBV30	TRBJ2-3	CAWRKRRTATDGTQYF	TGTGCCTGGAGAAAACGCAGAACAGCAACAGATGGTACGCAGTATTTT
.	.	TRBV12-3/TRBV12-4	TRBJ2-7	CASSLEGYEQYF	TGTGCCAGCAGTTTAGAGGGCTACGAGCAGTACTTC
.	TRBD2	TRBV6-5	TRBJ2-2	CASLFGGGTGELFF	TGTGCCAGCCTTTTCGGGGGGGGCACCGGGGAGCTGTTTTTT
.	.	TRBV12-5	TRBJ2-7	CASAKDNWAGGGNPYEQYF	TGTGCTAGTGCTAAAGATAACTGGGCAGGGGGAGGCAACCCCTACGAGCAGTACTTC
.	.	TRBV6-4	TRBJ1-5	CASNGKTSCRNQPQHF	TGTGCCAGCAACGGAAAGACGAGCTGCCGCAATCAGCCCCAGCATTTT
.	.	TRBV19	TRBJ1-1	CASNMGTEAFF	TGTGCCAGTAACATGGGGACTGAAGCTTTCTTT
.	.	TRBV11-2	TRBJ1-1	CASSLAQGAAFF	TGTGCCAGCAGCTTAGCCCAGGGAGCTGCTTTCTTT
.	.	TRBV6-5	TRBJ2-3	CASSSPGAAPTQYF	TGTGCCAGCAGTTCCCCCGGGGCAGCGCCTACGCAGTATTTT
.	TRBD1	TRBV29-1	TRBJ1-3	CSVAGSGTGWPGNTIYF	TGCAGCGTGGCGGGGTCCGGGACAGGGTGGCCTGGAAACACCATATATTTT
.	TRBD1	TRBV27	TRBJ1-6	CASTRDRPRNSPLHF	TGTGCCAGCACAAGGGACAGGCCTAGGAATTCACCCCTCCACTTT
.	TRBD2	TRBV7-3	TRBJ2-1	CASSTIAGARGYNEQFF	TGTGCCAGCAGCACAATAGCGGGGGCGCGAGGGTACAATGAGCAGTTCTTC
.	.	TRBV9	TRBJ1-4	CASSVGGPNEKLFF	TGTGCCAGCAGCGTAGGGGGACCTAATGAAAAACTGTTTTTT
.	.	TRBV30	TRBJ1-3	CAWLRTVRSGNTIYF	TGTGCCTGGTTGAGGACAGTTCGCTCTGGAAACACCATATATTTT
.	TRBD2	TRBV27	TRBJ2-1	CASSLSIGSSGADNEQFF	TGTGCCAGCAGTTTATCTATCGGGTCTAGCGGGGCCGACAATGAGCAGTTCTTC
.	.	TRBV12-3/TRBV12-4	TRBJ1-1	CASSFFSNTEAFF	TGTGCCAGCAGTTTCTTTTCGAACACTGAAGCTTTCTTT
.	.	TRBV27	TRBJ2-2	CASSLPGWNTGELFF	TGTGCCAGCAGTTTACCGGGGTGGAACACCGGGGAGCTGTTTTTT
.	.	TRBV23-1	TRBJ2-7	CASSQSTQGGDEQYF	TGCGCCAGCAGTCAATCGACACAGGGAGGCGACGAGCAGTACTTC
.	.	TRBV19	TRBJ2-1	CASSATARSYNEQFF	TGTGCCAGTAGTGCGACGGCCCGCTCCTACAATGAGCAGTTCTTC
.	.	TRBV5-1	TRBJ2-5	CASTQGNEETQYF	TGCGCCAGCACGCAGGGGAATGAAGAGACCCAGTACTTC
.	.	TRBV5-5	TRBJ2-3	CASSYRDPSTDTQYF	TGTGCCAGCAGCTATCGGGACCCCAGCACAGATACGCAGTATTTT
.	.	TRBV18	TRBJ2-2	CASSANVVAGELFF	TGTGCCAGCTCAGCTAACGTAGTCGCCGGGGAGCTGTTTTTT
.	TRBD1	TRBV5-1	TRBJ1-1	CASSLGQGQNTEAFF	TGCGCCAGCAGCTTGGGACAGGGCCAGAACACTGAAGCTTTCTTT
few	.	TRBV18	TRBJ2-1	CASSGRDKTYNEQFF	TGTGCCAGCTCAGGCCGGGACAAAACCTACAATGAGCAGTTCTTC
.	.	TRBV5-1	TRBJ2-3	CASSSLARTDTQYF	TGCGCCAGCAGCTCACTGGCACGCACAGATACGCAGTATTTT
.	TRBD1	TRBV2	TRBJ2-7	CASSVGTGAYEQYF	TGTGCCAGCTCGGTAGGGACAGGGGCTTACGAGCAGTACTTC
.	TRBD2	TRBV29-1	TRBJ2-3	CSVGGGGRVDGTQYF	TGCAGCGTTGGAGGCGGGGGGAGAGTCGATGGTACGCAGTATTTT
.	.	TRBV19	TRBJ2-3	CASSIGASSLTDTQYF	TGTGCCAGTAGTATCGGGGCTAGCTCCCTCACAGATACGCAGTATTTT
.	.	TRBV7-8	TRBJ2-7	CASSSTVDRREQYF	TGTGCCAGCAGCTCCACCGTTGACAGGCGCGAGCAGTACTTC
.	.	TRBV7-9	TRBJ1-5	CASSPQWGQPQHF	TGTGCCAGCAGCCCCCAATGGGGGCAGCCCCAGCATTTT
.	.	TRBV5-6	TRBJ1-2	CATGGLDYGYTF	TGTGCTACCGGGGGACTTGACTATGGCTACACCTTC
.	.	TRBV11-2	TRBJ1-1	CASSLGQFGPNTEAFF	TGTGCCAGCAGCTTAGGCCAGTTTGGGCCGAACACTGAAGCTTTCTTT
.	.	TRBV11-3	TRBJ2-2	CASSLRDAGELFF	TGTGCCAGCAGCCTCAGGGACGCCGGGGAGCTGTTTTTT
.	.	TRBV5-6	TRBJ1-2	CASSLAGLSYGYTF	TGTGCCAGCAGCTTGGCCGGGTTGAGCTATGGCTACACCTTC
.	TRBD1	TRBV19	TRBJ2-1	CASSIFYRGNEQFF	TGTGCCAGTAGTATTTTTTACAGGGGGAATGAGCAGTTCTTC
.	.	TRBV6-6	TRBJ2-3	CASSYQGEVLDTQYF	TGTGCCAGCAGTTACCAAGGGGAAGTTTTGGATACGCAGTATTTT
few	.	TRBV6-5	TRBJ1-6	CASIRGADGHSPLHF	TGTGCCAGCATTCGGGGGGCAGACGGACATTCACCCCTCCACTTT